The 10 T cell receptor beta chains reported below all come from one sample, sequenced in a study of blood T cell repertoires in COVID-19 (dated by TCRdb to the early 2020s). To prepare the library, the immunoSEQ multiplex PCR assay was applied. In its TCRdb copy, this immuneACCESS table keeps in-frame sequences only and misses some clones. Where compared with another copy, unresolved V genes explain less than half of these, and the others have no known cause. The sample contains some 220,000 clones, 80% to 90% of them found a single time. The ten largest clones capture approximately 2.6% of the sample. Sequences were obtained from peripheral blood. The source of these receptors is a man aged 50 or older who had recovered from COVID-19.

This clone was picked up many times. This CDR3 reads CASSQKGTGHYEQYF. CDR3 bases: TGTGCCAGCAGCCAAAAGGGGACAGGCCACTACGAGCAGTACTTC. The J gene is TRBJ2-7, the V gene TRBV3-1 (or the pseudogene TRBV3-2); 8 bases agree with TRBD1. This CDR3 has 15 amino acids. The V and J ends lost 2 bases and 3 bases, in that order; junction bases with no gene match: 6. Germline CDR1 is LGHDT and CDR2 is YNNKEL (reference sequence).

The genes are TRBV4-1 and TRBJ2-7, with 9 bases matching TRBD2. CDR1 is MGHRA, CDR2 YSYEKL, per germline. V lost 2 bases, J lost 1 base, and 3 bases stayed unmatched. The CDR3 runs 15 residues. The CDR3 DNA reads as TGCGCCAGCAGCCAACCGACTAGCGGTTCCTACGAGCAGTACTTC. It specifies CASSQPTSGSYEQYF.

The chain is built from TRBV10-2 and TRBJ1-6; tentatively, D is TRBD1 (5 bases). Germline V lookup: CDR1 WSHSY, CDR2 SAAADI. The CDR3 covers 14 residues. V gave up 3 bases and J gave up 7 bases, with 10 bases separating them. CDR3 DNA: TGCGCCAGCAGTGAAACGGGGGGAAATTCACCCCTCCACTTT. It is translated as CASSETGGNSPLHF.

This chain connects TRBV5-1 to TRBJ2-3; 7 nucleotides match TRBD1. V lost 0 bases, J lost 4 bases, and 8 bases stayed unmatched. The CDR3 consists of 16 residues. The germline CDR1 and CDR2 sequences are SGHRS and YFSETQ. In nucleotides, the CDR3 is TGCGCCAGCAGCTTGGAGCCAGGGGGAAGGGCAGATACGCAGTATTTT. Residues: CASSLEPGGRADTQYF.

This rearrangement joins TRBV2 to TRBJ1-6; D is unclear. CDR3 length equals 15 residues. With 6 bases removed from V and 9 bases from J, the gap between germline ends came to 18 bases. Looked up from germline, CDR1 is SNHLY and CDR2 is FYNNEI. In DNA, the CDR3 is TGTGCCAGCAGGGCAAGCATTGATAGAGGTTCACCCCTCCACTTT. Its protein product is CASRASIDRGSPLHF.

The chain recombines TRBV3-1 (or the pseudogene TRBV3-2) with TRBJ2-7; TRBD2 matches 7 bases. Germline V gives CDR1 LGHDT, CDR2 YNNKEL (reference sequence). V shed 1 base, J shed 2 bases, and the junction held 8 bases outside the gene matches. The CDR3 sequence is 16 residues long. DNA of the CDR3: TGTGCCAGCAGCCAAGTGATTAGCGGGCCAGCCTACGAGCAGTACTTC. It is translated as CASSQVISGPAYEQYF.

The chain has TRBV11-2 and TRBJ2-3; tentatively, D is TRBD2 (6 bases). V was pared by 5 bases and J by 3 bases, with 18 bases between. The CDR3 is 16 amino acids. Germline values: CDR1 SGHAT, CDR2 FQNNGV. The CDR3 DNA follows: TGTGCCAGCAGCGGCTCGAGCGGGCGATCGACAGATACGCAGTATTTT. Its translation is CASSGSSGRSTDTQYF.

The gene calls are TRBV27 and TRBJ2-1, with TRBD2 matching over 13 bases. CDR1 is MNHEY and CDR2 is SMNVEV in the germline V gene (reference sequence). The V and J ends lost 7 bases and 10 bases, in that order; junction bases with no gene match: 4. The CDR3 covers 13 residues. This chain's CDR3 is CASISGLAGEQFF. Written as DNA, the CDR3 is TGTGCCAGCATCTCGGGACTAGCGGGAGAGCAGTTCTTC.

The chain has TRBV28 and TRBJ2-7, with 11 bases fitting TRBD1. The CDR3 loop spans 16 amino acids. Trimming took 9 bases from V and 5 from J; bases not matched to a gene: 15. Germline CDR1 MDHEN, CDR2 SYDVKM. For the CDR3, the DNA is TGTGCCAGTCCACCAAACTTGGACAGGGGGCCCGACGAGCAGTACTTC. Translated, it gives CASPPNLDRGPDEQYF.

The chain combines TRBV30 with TRBJ1-5; the match to TRBD1 covers 8 bases. CDR3 length: 15 amino acids. After removal of 3 bases from V and 1 base from J, the junction contained 5 bases not matched to a gene. Germline values: CDR1 GTSNPN, CDR2 SVGIG (reference sequence). DNA of the CDR3: TGTGCCTGGAGAGGACAGGGATTGAGCAATCAGCCCCAGCATTTT. It yields the protein CAWRGQGLSNQPQHF.